This TCR beta chain was captured in a study of T-cell reconstitution after alpha-beta-depleted transplantation in children. Notes on the study in general: A year had passed since transplant, and T-cell counts and diversity by then came mostly from newly produced T cells.

From germline, CDR1 is MGHRA and CDR2 YSYEKL. Trimming cost V 11 bases and J 1 base; bases outside gene matches: 10. CDR3 size: 15 residues. This clonotype was detected a few times. Its specificity is not known. Unique molecular identifiers were incorporated when the TCRbeta library was constructed. One entry per CDR3 protein, called by TCRdb with MiXCR from the PCR reads. There are about 100,000 distinct CDR3 sequences in the sample; 7.5% to 9% occur only once, and less than 20% lies in the top ten. Sequenced material: PBMCs, taken before TCRalphabeta/CD19-depleted stem cell transplant. This rearrangement joins TRBV4-1 to TRBJ2-2; 7 bases are shared with TRBD2. The receptor was isolated from a boy aged 2 to 9 with acute lymphoblastic leukemia, due to receive a stem cell transplant. CDR3 sequence (DNA): TGCGCCCGAAAGTGGGCTAGCGGGAACACCGGGGAGCTGTTTTTT. Protein sequence: CARKWASGNTGELFF.